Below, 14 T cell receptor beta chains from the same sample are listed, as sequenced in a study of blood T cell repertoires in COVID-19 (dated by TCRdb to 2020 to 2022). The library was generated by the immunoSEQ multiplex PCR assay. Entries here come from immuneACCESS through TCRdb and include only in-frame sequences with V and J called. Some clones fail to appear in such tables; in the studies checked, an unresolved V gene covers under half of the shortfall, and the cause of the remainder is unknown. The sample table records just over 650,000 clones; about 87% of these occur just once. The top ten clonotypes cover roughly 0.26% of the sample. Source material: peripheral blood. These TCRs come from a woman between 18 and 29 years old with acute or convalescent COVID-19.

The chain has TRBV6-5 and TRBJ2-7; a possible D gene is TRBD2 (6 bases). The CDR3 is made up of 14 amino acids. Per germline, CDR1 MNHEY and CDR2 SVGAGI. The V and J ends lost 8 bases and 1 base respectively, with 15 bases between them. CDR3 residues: CASAEGRVSYEQYF. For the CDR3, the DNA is TGTGCCAGCGCGGAGGGGCGTGTGTCCTACGAGCAGTACTTC.

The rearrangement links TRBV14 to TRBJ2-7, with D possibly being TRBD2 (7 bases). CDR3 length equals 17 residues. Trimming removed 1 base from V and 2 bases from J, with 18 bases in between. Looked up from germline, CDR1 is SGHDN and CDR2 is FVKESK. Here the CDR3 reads CASSQVVSGGPTYEQYF. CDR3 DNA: TGTGCCAGCAGCCAAGTGGTGTCCGGGGGGCCAACCTACGAGCAGTACTTC. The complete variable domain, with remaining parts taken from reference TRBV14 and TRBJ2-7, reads EAGVTQFPSHSVIEKGQTVTLRCDPISGHDNLYWYRRVMGKEIKFLLHFVKESKQDESGMPNNRFLAERTGGTYSTLKVQPAELEDSGVYFCASSQVVSGGPTYEQYFGPGTRLTVT.

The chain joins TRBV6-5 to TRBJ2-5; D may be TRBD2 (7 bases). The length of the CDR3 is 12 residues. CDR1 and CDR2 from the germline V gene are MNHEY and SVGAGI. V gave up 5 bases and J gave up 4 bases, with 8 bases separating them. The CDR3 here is CASSRGGETQYF. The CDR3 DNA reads TGTGCCAGCAGTAGGGGGGGAGAGACCCAGTACTTC.

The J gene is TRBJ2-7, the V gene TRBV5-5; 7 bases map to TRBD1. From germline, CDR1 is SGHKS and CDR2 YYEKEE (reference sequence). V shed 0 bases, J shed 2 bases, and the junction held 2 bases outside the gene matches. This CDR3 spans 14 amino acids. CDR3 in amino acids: CASSLVGQAYEQYF. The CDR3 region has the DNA TGTGCCAGCAGCTTGGTCGGACAGGCCTACGAGCAGTACTTC.

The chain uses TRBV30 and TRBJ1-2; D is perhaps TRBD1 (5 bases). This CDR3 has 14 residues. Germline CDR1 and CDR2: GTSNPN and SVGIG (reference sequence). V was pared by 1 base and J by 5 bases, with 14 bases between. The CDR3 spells CAWSGQIGVYGYTF. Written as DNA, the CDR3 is TGTGCCTGGAGTGGCCAAATAGGGGTTTATGGCTACACCTTC. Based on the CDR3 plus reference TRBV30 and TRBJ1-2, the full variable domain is SQTIHQWPATLVQPVGSPLSLECTVEGTSNPNLYWYRQAAGRGLQLLFYSVGIGQISSEVPQNLSASRPQDRQFILSSKKLLLSDSGFYLCAWSGQIGVYGYTFGSGTRLTVV.

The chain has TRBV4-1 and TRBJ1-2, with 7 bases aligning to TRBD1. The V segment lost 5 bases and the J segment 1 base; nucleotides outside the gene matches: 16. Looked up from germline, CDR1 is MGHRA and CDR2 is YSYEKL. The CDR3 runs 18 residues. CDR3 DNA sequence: TGCGCCAGCAGCGACTCCTACCGGGACAGCGCCTTTAACTATGGCTACACCTTC. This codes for CASSDSYRDSAFNYGYTF.

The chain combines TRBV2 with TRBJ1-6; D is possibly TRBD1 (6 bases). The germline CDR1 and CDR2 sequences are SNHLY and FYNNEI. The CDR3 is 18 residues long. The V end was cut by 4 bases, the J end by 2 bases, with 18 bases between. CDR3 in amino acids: CASSGGGTQGTYNSPLHF. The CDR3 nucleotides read TGTGCCAGCAGTGGGGGGGGTACCCAGGGGACCTATAATTCACCCCTCCACTTT.

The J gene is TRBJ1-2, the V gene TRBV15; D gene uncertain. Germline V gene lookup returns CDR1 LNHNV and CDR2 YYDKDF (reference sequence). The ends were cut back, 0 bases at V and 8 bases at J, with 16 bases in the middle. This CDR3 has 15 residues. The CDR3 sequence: CATSRERDLPSGYTF. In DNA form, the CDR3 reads TGTGCCACCAGCAGAGAGAGGGATCTTCCATCCGGCTACACCTTC.

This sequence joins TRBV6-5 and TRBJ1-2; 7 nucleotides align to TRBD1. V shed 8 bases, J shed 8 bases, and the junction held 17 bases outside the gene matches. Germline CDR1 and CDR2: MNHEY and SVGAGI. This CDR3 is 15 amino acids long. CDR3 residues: CASGTTGPIMGGYTF. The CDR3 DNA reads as TGTGCCAGCGGGACGACAGGGCCTATTATGGGAGGCTACACCTTC.

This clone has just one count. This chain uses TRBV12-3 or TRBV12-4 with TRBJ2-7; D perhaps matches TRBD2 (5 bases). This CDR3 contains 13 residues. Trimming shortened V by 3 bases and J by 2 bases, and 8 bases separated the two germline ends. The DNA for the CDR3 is TGTGCCAGCAGTTTCGGGGAAACCTACGAGCAGTACTTC. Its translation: CASSFGETYEQYF.

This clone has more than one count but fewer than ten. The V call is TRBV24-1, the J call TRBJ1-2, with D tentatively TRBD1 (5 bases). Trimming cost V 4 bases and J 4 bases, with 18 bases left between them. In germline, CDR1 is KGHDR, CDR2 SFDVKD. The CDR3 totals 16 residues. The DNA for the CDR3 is TGTGCCACCAGTGACCCACCACCAGGGCTCGGCTATGGCTACACCTTC. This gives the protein CATSDPPPGLGYGYTF.

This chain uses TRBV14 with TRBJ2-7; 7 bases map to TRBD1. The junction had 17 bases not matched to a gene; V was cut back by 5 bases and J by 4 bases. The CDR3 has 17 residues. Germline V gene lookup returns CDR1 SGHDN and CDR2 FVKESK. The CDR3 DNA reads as TGTGCCAGCAGCGAAGGGGACCCTACAGGGGTTCTTTACGAGCAGTACTTC. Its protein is CASSEGDPTGVLYEQYF.

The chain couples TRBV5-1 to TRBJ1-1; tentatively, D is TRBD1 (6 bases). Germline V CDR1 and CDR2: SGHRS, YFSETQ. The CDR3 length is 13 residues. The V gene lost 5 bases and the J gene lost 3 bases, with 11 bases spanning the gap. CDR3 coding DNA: TGCGCCAGCAGAAGGGACATATACACTGAAGCTTTCTTT. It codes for CASRRDIYTEAFF.

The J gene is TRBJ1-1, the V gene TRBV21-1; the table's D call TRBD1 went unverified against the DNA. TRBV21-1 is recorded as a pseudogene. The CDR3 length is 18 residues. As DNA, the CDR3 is TGTGCCAGCAGCAAAGATGAGGGGACAGGAGTATTGAACACTGAAGCTTTCTTT. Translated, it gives CASSKDEGTGVLNTEAFF.